This TCR beta chain was identified during a study of shared clonotypes between healthy human individuals. The CDR3 spans 17 residues. Germline V lookup: CDR1 SGHDT, CDR2 YYEEEE. The V gene end was trimmed by 4 bases and the J gene end by 0 bases; junction bases not matched to a gene: 6. This table comes from immunoSEQ multiplex PCR, and its TCRdb copy is limited to in-frame clones, with some not included. The sample includes roughly 1,100,000 clones, around 76% of them seen just once. The chain combines TRBV5-6 with TRBJ2-7; 14 bases fit TRBD2. The TCR sequence derives from a young man in good health. What was sequenced was memory CD4+ T cells sorted from blood. Subset in this sample: CD45RA-negative fraction. The DNA of the CDR3 is TGTGCCAGCAGCGGCGGGACTAGCGGGGGTGTCTCCTACGAGCAGTACTTC. Its protein is CASSGGTSGGVSYEQYF.